These 18 T cell receptor beta chains share one sample of origin, sequenced in a study of T cell repertoires in cytomegalovirus infection (dated by TCRdb to the late 2010s). The sequencing machine was an Illumina HiSeq 1500. The public reads were reanalyzed by TCRdb: fastp trimming at Q25, MiXCR alignment, in-frame beta chains only. Under each unique CDR3 protein, matching rows form one entry showing the most common genes and DNA. In all, the sample holds 150,000 or so distinct CDR3 sequences, and 17% of those were seen once. The top ten hold roughly 20% of the sample. Sequencing input: CD8+ T cells from PBMCs. These receptors originate from a human donor in good health (CMV status not recorded). Some clones in this sample may be carry-over from other donors' samples.

This clonotype was counted only a few times. The gene calls are TRBV5-1 and TRBJ1-1, with D unresolved. The V and J ends lost 3 bases and 3 bases respectively, with 15 bases between them. CDR3 length: 15 amino acids. Germline V CDR1 and CDR2: SGHRS, YFSETQ. CDR3 sequence: CASSSREGADTEAFF. For the CDR3, the DNA is TGCGCCAGCAGCTCTAGGGAGGGCGCGGACACTGAAGCTTTCTTT.

This clonotype occurred a few times. In nucleotides, the CDR3 is TGCGCCAGCAGCCAAGATCATAGTATACTAGCGGGAGACGAGCAGTACTTC. This codes for CASSQDHSILAGDEQYF. The chain combines TRBV4-1 with TRBJ2-7; 11 bases fit TRBD2. This CDR3 is 17 amino acids long. With 0 bases clipped from V and 5 bases from J, the junction kept 9 bases outside the gene matches. Germline V CDR1 and CDR2: MGHRA, YSYEKL.

The chain is built from TRBV7-9 and TRBJ2-7; the match to TRBD1 covers 10 bases. Germline trimming cut 1 base from V and 1 base from J; bases unmatched to any gene: 7. This CDR3 spans 17 amino acids. Germline CDR1 is SEHNR and CDR2 is FQNEAQ (reference sequence). CDR3 DNA sequence: TGTGCCAGCAGCTTAGACCCGGGACAGGGGCCGTCCTACGAGCAGTACTTC. Translated, it gives CASSLDPGQGPSYEQYF.

As for this clonotype: Since a much larger clone is just one base distant, this may be a read error. The chain links TRBV6-2 or TRBV6-3 to TRBJ1-1, with a possible D match to TRBD1 (5 bases). The CDR3 runs 12 residues. Germline CDR1 reads MNHEY; CDR2 reads SVGEGT. The germline V and J ends were trimmed by 8 bases and 8 bases, with 15 bases remaining between them. DNA of the CDR3: TGTGCCAGCGGTGGCCAGAGGGGAGAAGCTTTCTTT. Amino acid sequence: CASGGQRGEAFF.

Many counts were recorded for this clonotype. V usage is TRBV28 and J usage is TRBJ2-1; the match to TRBD2 covers 8 bases. CDR3 length: 16 amino acids. V lost 2 bases to trimming and J lost 7 bases; unmatched junction nucleotides: 10. Germline V gene lookup returns CDR1 MDHEN and CDR2 SYDVKM. The CDR3 region is CASSLHTSGSGNEQFF. Written as DNA, the CDR3 is TGTGCCAGCAGTTTACATACTAGCGGATCAGGGAATGAGCAGTTCTTC.

The gene calls are TRBV7-1 and TRBJ1-1; D call uncertain. TRBV7-1 is annotated as an ORF whose role is uncertain. The ends were cut back, 8 bases at V and 4 bases at J, with 8 bases in the middle. This CDR3 is built from 11 residues. CDR3 coding DNA: TGTGCCAGCGAACCTGGCACTGAAGCTTTCTTT. It is translated as CASEPGTEAFF.

This clonotype was counted ten times or more. The chain employs TRBV7-2 and TRBJ2-1; D is possibly TRBD1 (6 bases). Germline V gene data show CDR1 as SGHTA and CDR2 as FQGNSA. The V gene lost 5 bases and the J gene lost 5 bases, with 10 bases spanning the gap. The CDR3 consists of 13 residues. The CDR3 nucleotides read TGTGCCAGCAGCCTTAACAGGGACAATGAGCAGTTCTTC. It is translated as CASSLNRDNEQFF.

J is TRBJ2-7 and V is TRBV29-1, with a tentative D call TRBD2 (5 bases). V was clipped by 3 bases and J by 6 bases, with 12 bases between them. The germline CDR1 and CDR2 sequences are SQVTM and ANQGSEA. There are 12 residues in the CDR3. As DNA, the CDR3 is TGCAGCGTTGAGGGCGGGTTCGGCGAGCAGTACTTC. As protein: CSVEGGFGEQYF.

The rearrangement joins TRBV5-5 to TRBJ2-5, with D unclear. The CDR3 extends over 13 amino acids. V was shortened by 4 bases and J by 4 bases, with 11 bases between the two germline ends. The V gene's germline CDR1 is SGHKS and CDR2 YYEKEE (reference sequence). The CDR3 sequence is CASSGGIRETQYF. The CDR3 DNA reads as TGTGCCAGCAGCGGTGGAATACGAGAGACCCAGTACTTC.

This clonotype showed up just a few times. The CDR3 is CASSLRASPVDEQFF. CDR3 sequence (DNA): TGTGCCAGCAGTTTAAGGGCCAGCCCGGTGGATGAGCAGTTCTTC. This chain connects TRBV28 to TRBJ2-1; D unresolved. The germline V and J ends were trimmed by 2 bases and 8 bases, with 16 bases remaining between them. This CDR3 region has 15 residues. Germline CDR1 is MDHEN and CDR2 is SYDVKM.

The rearrangement uses TRBV25-1 and TRBJ1-1; TRBD1 matches at 7 bases. J was trimmed by 3 bases and V by 6 bases; bases with no gene match: 1. Germline values: CDR1 MGHDK, CDR2 SYGVNS. This CDR3 comprises 12 residues. In DNA, the CDR3 is TGTGCCAGCAGCGACAGGGACACTGAAGCTTTCTTT. As protein: CASSDRDTEAFF.

The sample holds many counts of this clonotype. As DNA, the CDR3 is TGTGCCAGCAGTTTGGGGGCGGGGGAGCAGTACTTC. Protein: CASSLGAGEQYF. The rearrangement joins TRBV28 to TRBJ2-7; D may match TRBD1 or TRBD2 (6 bases each). V lost 3 bases to trimming and J lost 7 bases, with 10 bases between them. The CDR3 consists of 12 residues. In germline, CDR1 is MDHEN, CDR2 SYDVKM.

This chain links TRBV12-3 or TRBV12-4 with TRBJ2-1; 8 positions match TRBD2. This CDR3 comprises 15 residues. J lost 7 bases, V lost 6 bases, and 11 bases had no gene match. CDR3 DNA: TGTGCCAGCAGCCATAGCGGGACGGGTTGGAATGAGCAGTTCTTC. As protein: CASSHSGTGWNEQFF.

The table lists this clonotype with a few counts. The chain joins TRBV7-6 to TRBJ2-2; D is possibly TRBD2 (7 bases). The CDR3 has 13 amino acids. The V and J ends lost 11 bases and 4 bases respectively, with 14 bases between them. Germline lookup yields CDR1 SGHVS and CDR2 FNYEAQ. The DNA for the CDR3 is TGTGCCTCCCGAGGGGGGGGCACCGGGGAGCTGTTTTTT. This codes for CASRGGGTGELFF.

The chain is built from TRBV28 and TRBJ2-1; D is unresolved. The germline V gene encodes CDR1 MDHEN and CDR2 SYDVKM. The CDR3 has 14 residues. V was pared by 5 bases and J by 2 bases, with 10 bases between. The CDR3 DNA is TGTGCCAGCAGTAATAGAGGAGCCTACAATGAGCAGTTCTTC. This gives the protein CASSNRGAYNEQFF.

The chain joins TRBV7-9 to TRBJ1-2, with D perhaps TRBD1 (5 bases). Trimming took 6 bases from V and 2 from J, leaving 16 bases between them. The CDR3 loop spans 15 amino acids. Germline values: CDR1 SEHNR, CDR2 FQNEAQ (reference sequence). CDR3 region: CASRLPGRDNYGYTF. CDR3 DNA: TGTGCCAGCAGATTGCCCGGCAGGGACAACTATGGCTACACCTTC.

The V gene is TRBV19, the J gene TRBJ1-2; no firm D call. Trimming took off 4 bases at V and 5 bases at J, with 5 bases between the two ends. Germline CDR1 reads LNHDA; CDR2 reads SQIVND (reference sequence). CDR3 length equals 11 residues. The CDR3 loop is CASSRTYGYTF. The CDR3 DNA reads as TGTGCCAGTAGTAGGACTTATGGCTACACCTTC.

This clonotype was observed a handful of times. The J gene is TRBJ2-7, the V gene TRBV6-6; unclear D gene. V was cut by 6 bases and J by 4 bases, with 4 bases left in between. Germline V CDR1 and CDR2: MNHNY, SVGAGI (reference sequence). CDR3 length equals 10 residues. CDR3 amino acids: CASRQYEQYF. The CDR3 DNA sequence: TGTGCCAGCAGGCAGTACGAGCAGTACTTC.